The text below deals with one TCR beta chain. Its antigen is still unknown. Time point given: after dendritic cell vaccination, including at tumor progression/relapse. No glioblastoma patient carried an isocitrate dehydrogenase mutation. The source of the sample is a study of glioma-infiltrating T cells after dendritic cell vaccination. For the study at large: Between about 2002 and 2012, patients got autologous tumor lysate-pulsed dendritic cell vaccines.

Overall study findings and caveats: The cohort had few patients with full blood and tumor sets.

V was shortened by 7 bases and J by 0 bases, with 9 bases between the two germline ends. CDR3 length: 12 amino acids. Germline values: CDR1 SQVTM, CDR2 ANQGSEA. Input was approximately 2.1 ug genomic DNA, or all available if less. Some clones are missing from TCRdb's copy, which holds only in-frame ones; the method was immunoSEQ multiplex PCR. The table records 99,000 or so clones, approximately 80% of them present only once. Source: blood, taken after dendritic cell vaccination. The TCR originated in a human donor with glioblastoma. V and J are TRBV29-1 and TRBJ1-1; D gene ambiguous. CDR3 sequence: CSERHLNTEAFF. The CDR3 DNA sequence: TGCAGCGAGAGACACCTGAACACTGAAGCTTTCTTT.